What follows are 12 T cell receptor beta chains derived from one specimen sequenced in a study of T cells in Graves' hyperthyroidism and ophthalmopathy. RNA transcripts yielded amplified TCR beta CDR3 regions. An initial round of RT-PCR targeting the TCR CDR3 relied on the HTBI primer set. A single record per CDR3 protein comes from TCRdb applying MiXCR to the multiplex PCR reads. The sample holds roughly 100,000 distinct CDR3 sequences, roughly 56% seen once. The sample was blood. These receptors came from a woman in her forties with Graves' hyperthyroidism.

This rearrangement joins TRBV10-3 to TRBJ1-3, with TRBD1 identical over 9 bases. This CDR3 spans 14 amino acids. Trimming removed 6 bases from V and 8 bases from J; junction bases left unmatched: 8. Germline CDR1 ENHRY, CDR2 SYGVKD. Written as DNA, the CDR3 is TGTGCCATCAGCGTCGACAGGGACAGGGACACCATATATTTT. Its protein product is CAISVDRDRDTIYF.

The genes are TRBV28 and TRBJ1-2; TRBD1 matches 8 bases. The CDR3 has 13 residues. Germline assignment: CDR1 MDHEN and CDR2 SYDVKM. V trimming: 5 bases; J trimming: 4 bases; junction bases outside the gene matches: 3. The CDR3 region is CASSRTGLYGYTF. The CDR3 DNA reads as TGTGCCAGCAGTCGGACAGGGCTCTATGGCTACACCTTC.

This clonotype was counted many times. One end of the junction varies from germline; a read error may be responsible. The gene calls are TRBV7-2 and TRBJ1-2; TRBD1 aligns across 7 bases. The CDR3 is made up of 15 amino acids. Germline CDR1 and CDR2: SGHTA and FQGNSA. CDR3 nucleotides: TGCGCCAGCAGCTCAGGGGGGAGGTTTGGCTATGGCTACACCTTC. Its protein product is CASSSGGRFGYGYTF.

The chain joins TRBV10-3 to TRBJ1-6; D is unresolved. This CDR3 comprises 12 residues. Germline CDR1 reads ENHRY; CDR2 reads SYGVKD. V was shortened by 0 bases and J by 8 bases, with 2 bases between the two germline ends. The chain's CDR3 is CAISESYSPLHF. As DNA, the CDR3 is TGTGCCATCAGTGAGTCCTATTCACCCCTCCACTTT.

This clonotype was counted only a few times. J is TRBJ2-2 and V is TRBV29-1; 11 bases match TRBD2. The germline V gene has CDR1 SQVTM and CDR2 ANQGSEA. The ends lost 7 bases at V and 5 bases at J; junction bases unmatched: 6. This CDR3 comprises 14 residues. CDR3 sequence: CSATSGSWTGELFF. In DNA form, the CDR3 reads TGCAGCGCCACTAGCGGGAGTTGGACCGGGGAGCTGTTTTTT.

The chain combines TRBV29-1 with TRBJ1-2, with 12 bases lining up with TRBD1. Germline V lookup: CDR1 SQVTM, CDR2 ANQGSEA. V lost 7 bases to trimming and J lost 8 bases; unmatched junction nucleotides: 8. This CDR3 has 13 residues. The CDR3 sequence: CSGGQGARGGYTF. Written as DNA, the CDR3 is TGCAGCGGGGGACAGGGGGCGAGGGGAGGCTACACCTTC.

In regard to this clonotype: A clone one base away is much larger, so this may be a read error. This chain connects TRBV5-1 to TRBJ1-1; possible D gene TRBD1, 5 bases. The length of the CDR3 is 16 residues. V shed 4 bases and J shed 4 bases, with 20 bases lying between them. Germline values: CDR1 SGHRS, CDR2 YFSETQ. CDR3 nucleotides: TGCGCCAGCAGCCAAGGACACGCCGTACGAGGCACTGAAGCTTTCTTT. Amino acid sequence: CASSQGHAVRGTEAFF.

V gene TRBV29-1 combines with J gene TRBJ2-7, with 9 positions matching TRBD2. Trimming took 4 bases from V and 4 from J; bases not matched to a gene: 8. This CDR3 has 14 amino acids. In germline, CDR1 is SQVTM, CDR2 ANQGSEA. CDR3 region: CSVALSGRPYEQYF. The CDR3, as DNA: TGCAGCGTTGCACTTAGCGGGAGACCATACGAGCAGTACTTC.

The V and J genes are TRBV20-1 and TRBJ2-5; TRBD2 agrees at 12 bases. CDR1 and CDR2 from the germline V gene are DFQATT and SNEGSKA (reference sequence). This CDR3 region has 14 residues. V was clipped by 6 bases and J by 1 base; unmatched bases: 3. The DNA of the CDR3 is TGCAGTGCCCGGACTAGCGGGACCCAAGAGACCCAGTACTTC. This gives the protein CSARTSGTQETQYF.

The rearrangement links TRBV15 to TRBJ2-7; D might be TRBD1 or TRBD2, each matching 5 bases. The last part of the DNA fits TRBJ2-5 better; the J call may be wrong. The CDR3 runs 15 residues. Germline V gene sequence: CDR1 LNHNV, CDR2 YYDKDF (reference sequence). CDR3 bases: TGTGCCACCAGCCGGGACGGACACACCCAAGAGACCCAGTACTTC. This translates into CATSRDGHTQETQYF.

This chain links TRBV5-1 with TRBJ2-2, with a tentative D call TRBD2 (6 bases). Trimming pared 5 bases from V and 1 base from J, leaving 12 bases between. The CDR3 runs to 15 residues. Germline V gene lookup returns CDR1 SGHRS and CDR2 YFSETQ. This CDR3 reads CASRFSGLNTGELFF. The CDR3 nucleotides are TGCGCCAGCAGATTTAGCGGACTGAACACCGGGGAGCTGTTTTTT. The full variable domain, completed using reference TRBV5-1 and TRBJ2-2, is KAGVTQTPRYLIKTRGQQVTLSCSPISGHRSVSWYQQTPGQGLQFLFEYFSETQRNKGNFPGRFSGRQFSNSRSEMNVSTLELGDSALYLCASRFSGLNTGELFFGEGSRLTVL.

As to this clonotype: A much larger clone differs from this one at a single base, so this may be a read error. The chain links TRBV13 to TRBJ1-4; D might be TRBD1 (6 bases). Germline CDR1 is PRHDT and CDR2 is FYEKMQ (reference sequence). V was clipped by 3 bases and J by 8 bases, with 10 bases between them. The CDR3 is 13 amino acids. In DNA form, the CDR3 reads TGTGCCAGCAGCTTTGCAGGGGTCGAAAAACTGTTTTTT. The encoded protein is CASSFAGVEKLFF.